What follows are 22 T cell receptor beta chains derived from one specimen sequenced in a study of CD8+ T cells in alopecia areata (dated by TCRdb to between 2017 and 2018). Taken with the paper, the label for time point translates to: roughly 27 days on oral tofacitinib. The sample's treatment or condition label is to be understood as: oral pan-JAK inhibitor, 5-10 mg twice daily. Libraries were made using the immunoSEQ multiplex PCR assay. To provide template for TCR sequencing, every sample had RNA extracted and reverse transcribed into cDNA. What TCRdb holds here is the immuneACCESS table cut down to in-frame rearrangements. Part of the clones is not present; checked against another copy, under half of the missing clones reflect an unresolved V gene, and the others are unexplained. This sample has 200,000 to 250,000 clones in its table, and about 57% of those were observed once. Of the sample, more than 1.5% is held by the ten largest clones.

The source material was CD4+ T cells sorted from blood, sampled at week 4, from a patient treated with tofacitinib. All receptors come from a human donor with alopecia areata.

The CDR3 protein is CASSLGGVNTEAFF. Here the CDR3 DNA reads TGCGCCAGCAGCTTGGGCGGAGTGAACACTGAAGCTTTCTTT. The chain carries TRBV5-1 and TRBJ1-1; D remains ambiguous. V shed 0 bases and J shed 0 bases, with 6 bases lying between them. This CDR3 contains 14 residues. CDR1 is SGHRS and CDR2 is YFSETQ in the germline V gene.

This clone showed up just once. This chain joins TRBV30 and TRBJ1-2, with D unclear. Germline CDR1 GTSNPN, CDR2 SVGIG (reference sequence). The CDR3 loop spans 15 amino acids. Deletions cut 1 base from V and 3 bases from J, with 15 bases between. The CDR3 coding sequence is TGTGCCTGGAGTGCCCGACGGGGAAGCGACTATGGCTACACCTTC. Protein sequence: CAWSARRGSDYGYTF. The variable domain in full, with the rest retrieved from reference TRBV30 and TRBJ1-2, is SQTIHQWPATLVQPVGSPLSLECTVEGTSNPNLYWYRQAAGRGLQLLFYSVGIGQISSEVPQNLSASRPQDRQFILSSKKLLLSDSGFYLCAWSARRGSDYGYTFGSGTRLTVV.

The CDR3 spells CAWSAGLAGGLSDEQFF. The CDR3 DNA follows: TGTGCCTGGAGCGCCGGACTAGCGGGGGGCCTCTCGGATGAGCAGTTCTTC. The chain recombines TRBV30 with TRBJ2-1; 14 bases align to TRBD2. CDR1 and CDR2 (germline): GTSNPN, SVGIG (reference sequence). This CDR3 region has 17 residues. V lost 3 bases to trimming and J lost 8 bases; unmatched junction nucleotides: 12.

The chain uses TRBV5-6 and TRBJ2-1, with D unclear. Deletions cut 4 bases from V and 7 bases from J, with 15 bases between. Germline V gene sequence: CDR1 SGHDT, CDR2 YYEEEE. CDR3 length: 14 residues. The CDR3 DNA reads TGTGCCAGCAGCCTACCTAGGGCTGGGAATGAGCAGTTCTTC. Amino acids: CASSLPRAGNEQFF.

In its sample, this clone was seen a few times. This chain connects TRBV10-3 to TRBJ2-1; 15 bases agree with TRBD2. Germline CDR1 ENHRY, CDR2 SYGVKD. The length of the CDR3 is 16 residues. J lost 14 bases, V lost 6 bases, and 14 bases had no gene match. The CDR3 DNA follows: TGTGCCATCAGGGAGGGGACTAGCGGGGGGCTCCCTATGGAGTTCTTC. It translates to CAIREGTSGGLPMEFF.

CDR3 bases: TGTGCCAGCAGCTTAGCGCGAGGATCGGATGGCTACACCTTC. The encoded protein is CASSLARGSDGYTF. The V gene is TRBV7-2, the J gene TRBJ1-2, with D unclear. V lost 0 bases, J lost 6 bases, and 11 bases lay in between. The CDR3 extends over 14 amino acids. Germline CDR1 is SGHTA and CDR2 is FQGNSA.

This chain joins TRBV7-2 and TRBJ1-1, with 8 bases aligning to TRBD1. The V gene end was trimmed by 5 bases and the J gene end by 8 bases; junction bases not matched to a gene: 7. The CDR3 extends over 13 amino acids. Germline CDR1 reads SGHTA; CDR2 reads FQGNSA. The CDR3 spells CASSQAGDREAFF. The DNA of the CDR3 is TGTGCCAGCAGCCAGGCGGGGGACAGGGAAGCTTTCTTT.

This chain links TRBV27 with TRBJ2-7; 8 nucleotides align to TRBD1. Germline trimming cut 6 bases from V and 3 bases from J; bases unmatched to any gene: 10. The CDR3 runs 15 residues. Germline CDR1 is MNHEY and CDR2 is SMNVEV (reference sequence). The CDR3 DNA follows: TGTGCCAGCAGCAGTACAGGGGGGATAGGCTACGAGCAGTACTTC. Translating it yields CASSSTGGIGYEQYF.

V is TRBV7-2 and J is TRBJ2-5; 7 bases map to TRBD2. The junction had 8 bases not matched to a gene; V was cut back by 5 bases and J by 5 bases. There are 14 residues in the CDR3. Germline CDR1 SGHTA, CDR2 FQGNSA. The CDR3 region is CASSAWTRKETQYF. CDR3 bases: TGTGCCAGCAGCGCATGGACTAGAAAGGAGACCCAGTACTTC.

This chain connects TRBV5-1 to TRBJ2-1; 14 bases match TRBD2. This CDR3 has 20 amino acids. Germline CDR1 SGHRS, CDR2 YFSETQ. J lost 0 bases, V lost 4 bases, and 12 bases had no gene match. The chain's CDR3 is CASSKNPGLAGAYSYNEQFF. The CDR3 coding sequence is TGCGCCAGCAGCAAAAACCCGGGACTAGCGGGGGCATACTCCTACAATGAGCAGTTCTTC. Using reference TRBV5-1 and TRBJ2-1 for the parts outside the CDR3, the full variable domain is KAGVTQTPRYLIKTRGQQVTLSCSPISGHRSVSWYQQTPGQGLQFLFEYFSETQRNKGNFPGRFSGRQFSNSRSEMNVSTLELGDSALYLCASSKNPGLAGAYSYNEQFFGPGTRLTVL.

Regarding this clone: Other DNA sequences of this sample code for an identical CDR3. This chain links TRBV29-1 with TRBJ1-2, with 8 nucleotides matching TRBD1. Germline V gene lookup returns CDR1 SQVTM and CDR2 ANQGSEA. CDR3 length: 11 residues. V was clipped by 7 bases and J by 4 bases; unmatched bases: 2. The CDR3, as DNA: TGCAGCGCCGACAGGGGCTATGGCTACACCTTC. It yields the protein CSADRGYGYTF.

This sequence joins TRBV4-3 and TRBJ2-7; a possible D gene is TRBD1 (5 bases). V lost 0 bases and J 1 base, leaving 10 bases between the germline ends. CDR1 is LGHNA and CDR2 is YSLEER in the germline V gene. This CDR3 comprises 15 residues. Here the CDR3 reads CASSQEPSGSYEQYF. DNA for the CDR3: TGCGCCAGCAGCCAAGAACCGTCAGGGTCCTACGAGCAGTACTTC.

The chain uses TRBV7-2 and TRBJ2-3; no firm D call. Trimming pared 4 bases from V and 0 bases from J, leaving 8 bases between. Germline assignment: CDR1 SGHTA and CDR2 FQGNSA. The CDR3 has 14 residues. The CDR3 region has the DNA TGTGCCAGCAGCTACGAGCCAAGCACAGATACGCAGTATTTT. This translates into CASSYEPSTDTQYF.

In this sample, this clone turned up a few times. The chain employs TRBV5-1 and TRBJ2-3, with D possibly matching TRBD2 (7 bases). Germline loops: CDR1 SGHRS, CDR2 YFSETQ. The V end lost 0 bases, the J end lost 8 bases, and 19 bases lay between the germline ends. The CDR3 length is 16 residues. The CDR3 nucleotides read TGCGCCAGCAGCTTGGAGGGCGGGGGCCCGCCAGGTACGCAGTATTTT. It specifies CASSLEGGGPPGTQYF. Looking up the rest from reference TRBV5-1 and TRBJ2-3 gives the full variable domain: KAGVTQTPRYLIKTRGQQVTLSCSPISGHRSVSWYQQTPGQGLQFLFEYFSETQRNKGNFPGRFSGRQFSNSRSEMNVSTLELGDSALYLCASSLEGGGPPGTQYFGPGTRLTVL.

In this sample, this clone turned up a few times. The genes are TRBV6-5 and TRBJ1-1, with 8 bases fitting TRBD1. The CDR3 extends over 14 amino acids. After removal of 4 bases from V and 1 base from J, the junction contained 2 bases not matched to a gene. The germline V gene has CDR1 MNHEY and CDR2 SVGAGI. The DNA for the CDR3 is TGTGCCAGCAGTTTCGGACAGGGGAACACTGAAGCTTTCTTT. Protein product: CASSFGQGNTEAFF.

The chain uses TRBV2 and TRBJ1-1; D gene unclear. Germline loops: CDR1 SNHLY, CDR2 FYNNEI. The CDR3 sequence is 13 residues long. V was trimmed by 7 bases and J by 4 bases, leaving 13 bases between them. Written as DNA, the CDR3 is TGTGCCAGCAAGACGGACGTGGGCACTGAAGCTTTCTTT. It encodes CASKTDVGTEAFF.

V usage is TRBV30 and J usage is TRBJ2-1; D gene uncertain. The CDR3 covers 12 residues. The V and J ends lost 4 bases and 9 bases respectively, with 13 bases between them. Germline CDR1 and CDR2: GTSNPN and SVGIG (reference sequence). The CDR3 DNA sequence: TGTGCCTGGATGGCAGTTCCCGGTGAGCAGTTCTTC. Encoded protein: CAWMAVPGEQFF. The variable domain in full, with the rest retrieved from reference TRBV30 and TRBJ2-1, is SQTIHQWPATLVQPVGSPLSLECTVEGTSNPNLYWYRQAAGRGLQLLFYSVGIGQISSEVPQNLSASRPQDRQFILSSKKLLLSDSGFYLCAWMAVPGEQFFGPGTRLTVL.

The rearrangement uses TRBV2 and TRBJ2-3; D gene uncertain. Trimming pared 5 bases from V and 1 base from J, leaving 7 bases between. The CDR3 sequence is 13 residues long. Germline values: CDR1 SNHLY, CDR2 FYNNEI. This chain's CDR3 is CASSTAGTDTQYF. Written as DNA, the CDR3 is TGTGCCAGCAGTACGGCGGGCACAGATACGCAGTATTTT.

The chain joins TRBV5-1 to TRBJ2-7; 8 positions agree with TRBD2. Germline values: CDR1 SGHRS, CDR2 YFSETQ. V was clipped by 3 bases and J by 7 bases; unmatched bases: 6. There are 13 residues in the CDR3. CDR3 amino acids: CASSYSGVGEQYF. As DNA, the CDR3 is TGCGCCAGCAGCTATAGCGGGGTCGGGGAGCAGTACTTC.

In this sample, this clone turned up once. The sample has other DNA sequences that encode this CDR3 too. V and J are TRBV7-6 and TRBJ2-1; 9 positions match TRBD1. Germline V lookup: CDR1 SGHVS, CDR2 FNYEAQ. This CDR3 is 13 amino acids long. V was pared by 6 bases and J by 8 bases, with 5 bases of the junction left unmatched. In DNA form, the CDR3 reads TGTGCCAGCAGTCGGGACAGGGTTGATGAGCAGTTCTTC. Translating it yields CASSRDRVDEQFF.

The chain carries TRBV29-1 and TRBJ2-1, with a weak D call TRBD1 (6 bases). This CDR3 contains 15 residues. CDR1 and CDR2 (germline): SQVTM, ANQGSEA. With 5 bases removed from V and 6 bases from J, the gap between germline ends came to 20 bases. The DNA of the CDR3 is TGCAGCGTTCGACGCACAGGGTTTCTTTCCAATGAGCAGTTCTTC. This translates into CSVRRTGFLSNEQFF.

This clone was seen only a few times. This sequence joins TRBV5-6 and TRBJ1-2; no clear D. V lost 3 bases, J lost 7 bases, and 10 bases lay in between. The germline V gene has CDR1 SGHDT and CDR2 YYEEEE. The CDR3 loop spans 12 amino acids. The CDR3 reads CASSSDISGYTF. The DNA for the CDR3 is TGTGCCAGCAGCTCCGACATATCTGGCTACACCTTC.